The TCR beta chain described here comes from a study of identical twins listed by TCRdb under 2016. Concerning the study at large: To test whether fetal clonotypes persist, the study used deep sequencing on TCR alpha and beta repertoires from monozygotic twins, unrelated adults of various ages, and cord blood. Replicate twin experiments were performed at different times using different library preparation protocols to rule out contamination.

In regard to this clonotype: Its antigen is still unknown. Within one base of it there is no much larger clone, and no base qualities were kept.

Study-wide conclusions, independent of this receptor: Invariant T cells such as MAIT and iNKT could partly confound zero-insertion analyses, although diverse VJ usage argued against such confounding for most clonotypes. Compared with coincidental sharing between unrelated individuals, out-of-frame TCR alpha sequences shared between twins had an excess of sequences with low generation probability. Recombination models systematically underestimated out-of-frame TCR alpha sharing in monozygotic twins but agreed with sharing between unrelated individuals. The excess sharing between twins in beta out-of-frame sequences was weaker because fewer shared sequences reduced the signal-to-noise ratio. Because the same donors could not be followed over many years, the conclusions relied on cross-sectional statistical analysis. Fewer insertions were carried by abundant cord blood beta clonotypes, a similar but weaker trend appeared in young adult naive repertoires, and no such trend appeared in memory repertoires.

Cut back by 1 base and 6 bases, the V and J ends lie 11 bases apart. Measured from the cysteine to the phenylalanine, the CDR3 is 15 residues long. Only the CDR3 region is kept as DNA, spanning 45 bases read in frame from base 1. CDR1 and CDR2 are drawn from the germline V gene: KGHDR, SFDVKD. All donors were healthy Caucasians. Three pairs of female monozygotic twins, all aged about 18 to 30 years, were included in the twin cohort. The RNA used for TCR libraries was isolated from peripheral blood mononuclear cells. The library was prepared using 5' RACE. Instrument on record: Illumina HiSeq 2000. A universal primer binding site was added through template switching, and the final cDNA carried a unique molecular identifier so that TCR cDNA molecules could be counted accurately. Specific primers in the conserved constant-segment region were used to synthesize first-strand cDNA for TCR alpha and beta chains. To control for contamination, each cDNA library was double barcoded with a SMART-Mk sample barcode plus Illumina barcodes. TruSeq adapter sequences along with Illumina sample barcodes were introduced in two successive PCR steps. TCR alpha and beta cDNA libraries were sequenced on the Illumina HiSeq platform with custom primers. The original methods were these. MiGEC was used to process raw reads and extract unique molecular identifiers, and MiXCR was used to find CDR3 positions. For each individual, recombination models were inferred using an EM algorithm with the repgenHMM and IGoR tools. Shared clonotype analysis was performed with the tcR package in R, normalizing sharing by the product of cloneset sizes. To study raw recombination without the effects of thymic and clonal selection, out-of-frame nonproductive sequences were analyzed. TCRdb's own reprocessing of the public reads used fastp at Q25 and MiXCR and kept productive beta chains. CDR3 protein duplicates are merged, each entry listing the most common genes and DNA. The V and J calls and clone size are TCRdb's, not the authors'. This sample gives just under 650,000 distinct CDR3 sequences in total; 7.1% of them show up just once. 1.6% of the sample goes to the ten largest clones.

These data were also reused for a study on yellow fever vaccine responses in identical twins. The second source states: The T cell response to vaccination in identical twins was reported by the authors to appear partly convergent and partly personalized. In the study, vaccine-responding T cell clones were precisely tracked in identical twins.

The source is a woman aged 18-29 years in good health. The chain uses TRBV24-1 and TRBJ2-2; the best D guess is TRBD1, with 6 bases matching. The source material was PBMCs. The encoded CDR3 is CATSDFSRGPGELFF. The nucleotides read TGTGCCACCAGTGATTTTTCCAGGGGACCCGGGGAGCTGTTTTTT.